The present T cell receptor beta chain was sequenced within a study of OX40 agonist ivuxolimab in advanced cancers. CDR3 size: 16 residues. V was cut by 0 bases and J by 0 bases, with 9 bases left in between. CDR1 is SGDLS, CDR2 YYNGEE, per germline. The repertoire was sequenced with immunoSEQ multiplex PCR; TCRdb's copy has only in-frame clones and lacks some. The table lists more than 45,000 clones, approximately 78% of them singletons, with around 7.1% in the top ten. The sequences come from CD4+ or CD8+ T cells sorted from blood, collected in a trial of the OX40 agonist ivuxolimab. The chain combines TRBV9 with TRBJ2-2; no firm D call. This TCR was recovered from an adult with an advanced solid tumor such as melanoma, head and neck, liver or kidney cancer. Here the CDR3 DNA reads TGTGCCAGCAGCGTAGATCCAGGTCCGAACACCGGGGAGCTGTTTTTT. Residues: CASSVDPGPNTGELFF.